The rows below give T cell receptor beta chains drawn from one sample of a study of HIV-infected patients and healthy controls. TCRdb processed the 5' RACE reads anew with MiXCR; each CDR3 protein has one entry. The sample has some 20,000 distinct CDR3 sequences; approximately 9% are singletons. The sample here was blood, taken during antiretroviral therapy. The source of these receptors is an adult with HIV infection. The CDR3 runs from the conserved cysteine through the conserved F or W. The order of the fields is V gene, J gene, clone size, D gene, CDR3 protein, CDR3 DNA. The D gene is left open where the match is weak. The size of a clone is reported for some rows only, either as once, few or many, or as a class for expanded clones.

>TRBV9|TRBJ1-2|many|NA
CASSNPNYGYTF
TGTGCCAGCAGCAATCCTAACTATGGCTACACCTTC
>TRBV10-3|TRBJ2-7|many|NA
CAISESWDEQYF
TGTGCCATCAGTGAGTCGTGGGACGAGCAGTACTTC
>TRBV9|TRBJ1-5|many|NA
CASSVGVSNQPQHF
TGTGCCAGCAGCGTAGGAGTAAGCAATCAGCCCCAGCATTTT
>TRBV12-5|TRBJ2-1|many|TRBD1
CASGAAGTGTHEQFF
TGTGCTAGTGGTGCGGCCGGGACAGGAACGCATGAGCAGTTCTTC
>TRBV27|TRBJ2-7|many|NA
CASSLSIPTGSYEQYF
TGTGCCAGCAGTTTATCGATACCCACAGGGTCCTACGAGCAGTACTTC
>TRBV4-1|TRBJ2-1|many|NA
CASSLTQVAPEQFF
TGCGCCAGCAGCCTAACTCAGGTAGCACCCGAGCAGTTCTTC
>TRBV9|TRBJ1-6|many|NA
CASSVAGTGFTPLHF
TGTGCCAGCAGCGTAGCTGGTACAGGCTTTACACCCCTCCACTTT
>TRBV28|TRBJ2-7|NA|NA
CASSPPTWLSGEQYF
TGTGCCAGCAGCCCTCCGACGTGGCTCTCCGGCGAGCAGTACTTC
>TRBV19|TRBJ2-3|many|TRBD1
CASSSPGQGTDTQYF
TGTGCCAGTAGTTCACCGGGACAGGGCACAGATACGCAGTATTTT
>TRBV29-1|TRBJ2-7|NA|TRBD1
CSVRQGNREQYF
TGCAGCGTCCGACAGGGTAACCGCGAGCAGTACTTC
>TRBV2|TRBJ2-2|many|NA
CASEVGTLNTGELFF
TGTGCCAGCGAGGTCGGGACTCTAAACACCGGGGAGCTGTTTTTT
>TRBV11-2|TRBJ1-1|many|NA
CASSLDLWRWTEAFF
TGTGCCAGCAGCTTAGATTTATGGCGATGGACTGAAGCTTTCTTT
>TRBV7-2|TRBJ2-1|NA|TRBD2
CASSLVAGVATEQFF
TGTGCCAGCAGCTTAGTTGCGGGGGTGGCCACTGAGCAGTTCTTC
>TRBV27|TRBJ2-7|many|NA
CASSSAPTSSYEQYF
TGTGCCAGCAGTTCCGCCCCAACATCGTCCTACGAGCAGTACTTC
>TRBV25-1|TRBJ2-6|many|NA
CASSRLGTGANVLTF
TGTGCCAGCAGTCGTCTGGGGACAGGGGCCAACGTCCTGACTTTC
>TRBV18|TRBJ2-1|many|NA
CASSPKIAGLDYNEQFF
TGTGCCAGCTCACCAAAGATCGCGGGACTCGACTACAATGAGCAGTTCTTC
>TRBV12-3/TRBV12-4|TRBJ2-1|many|NA
CASSQDEYNEQFF
TGTGCCAGCAGTCAGGACGAGTACAATGAGCAGTTCTTC
>TRBV5-1|TRBJ1-2|many|TRBD1
CASSSRDRGPYDYGYTF
TGCGCCAGCAGCTCCCGGGACAGGGGCCCGTACGACTATGGCTACACCTTC
>TRBV5-1|TRBJ1-2|many|NA
CASRPGPTEVYGYTF
TGCGCCAGCAGGCCTGGTCCGACAGAAGTCTATGGCTACACCTTC
>TRBV7-8|TRBJ2-5|NA|NA
CASSLPSWPGGTEEWTQYF
TGTGCCAGCAGCTTACCTTCTTGGCCAGGAGGGACCGAAGAGTGGACCCAGTACTTC
>TRBV10-3|TRBJ2-7|many|NA
CAITPEGHNEQYF
TGTGCCATCACCCCGGAGGGTCACAACGAGCAGTACTTC
>TRBV7-9|TRBJ2-7|many|TRBD2
CASSARTSGSEQYF
TGTGCCAGCAGCGCGAGGACTAGCGGGAGTGAGCAGTACTTC
>TRBV4-1|TRBJ1-6|medium-sized|NA
CASSQEGQENPSYNSPLHF
TGCGCCAGCAGCCAAGAAGGCCAGGAAAACCCCTCCTATAATTCACCCCTCCACTTT
>TRBV19|TRBJ2-5|many|NA
CASSRRDSQETQYF
TGTGCCAGTAGTAGGCGGGACTCCCAAGAGACCCAGTACTTC
>TRBV12-3/TRBV12-4|TRBJ1-2|many|NA
CASSFAGVGYTF
TGTGCCAGCAGTTTCGCGGGGGTCGGCTACACCTTC
>TRBV6-6|TRBJ2-5|many|NA
CASSFKRRGRNETQYF
TGTGCCAGCAGTTTTAAACGCAGGGGGAGGAACGAGACCCAGTACTTC
>TRBV4-1|TRBJ2-6|many|NA
CASSQEWIRIGHRISGANVLTF
TGCGCCAGCAGCCAAGAATGGATTCGTATAGGACACCGGATATCTGGGGCCAACGTCCTGACTTTC
>TRBV7-8|TRBJ2-2|few|TRBD1
CASSWTGQGGLTGELFF
TGTGCCAGCAGCTGGACCGGACAGGGGGGACTTACCGGGGAGCTGTTTTTT
>TRBV5-1|TRBJ1-5|many|NA
CASSPGGRTQPQHF
TGCGCCAGCAGCCCCGGGGGGCGGACTCAGCCCCAGCATTTT
>TRBV7-3|TRBJ2-1|many|NA
CASSLTWTVYNEQFF
TGTGCCAGCAGCTTAACGTGGACAGTCTACAATGAGCAGTTCTTC
>TRBV27|TRBJ2-3|many|TRBD2
CASSSLAEADTQYF
TGTGCCAGCAGTTCCCTAGCGGAGGCAGATACGCAGTATTTT
>TRBV29-1|TRBJ2-4|many|NA
CSVCPGSENIQYF
TGCAGCGTCTGCCCTGGGAGCGAAAACATTCAGTACTTC
>TRBV18|TRBJ1-6|many|NA
CASSPGPGGTTSPLHF
TGTGCCAGCTCACCAGGTCCCGGGGGCACGACTTCACCCCTCCACTTT
>TRBV3-1|TRBJ1-3|few|NA
CASSQDTTAGNTTYF
TGTGCCAGCAGCCAAGATACGACAGCTGGAAACACCACATATTTT
>TRBV28|TRBJ1-1|many|TRBD1
CASRETGANRYTEAFF
TGTGCCAGCAGGGAAACAGGGGCGAATAGGTACACTGAAGCTTTCTTT
>TRBV12-3/TRBV12-4|TRBJ1-1|NA|NA
CASSLEGTYTEAFF
TGTGCCAGCAGTTTGGAGGGGACCTACACTGAAGCTTTCTTT
>TRBV9|TRBJ2-7|NA|TRBD1
CASSVGQGIYEQYF
TGTGCCAGCAGCGTCGGACAGGGTATCTACGAGCAGTACTTC
>TRBV20-1|TRBJ2-3|many|TRBD2
CSASQGLAGPDTQYF
TGCAGTGCCTCCCAGGGACTAGCGGGGCCAGATACGCAGTATTTT
>TRBV19|TRBJ2-5|NA|TRBD1
CASSPRDSDTETQYF
TGTGCCAGTAGTCCACGGGACAGTGACACCGAGACCCAGTACTTC
>TRBV6-5|TRBJ2-2|few|NA
CASSTLGTDFYTGELFF
TGTGCCAGCAGTACTCTCGGGACGGACTTCTACACCGGGGAGCTGTTTTTT
>TRBV24-1|TRBJ1-1|many|NA
CATTSGVRTEAFF
TGTGCCACCACCTCGGGGGTTAGGACTGAAGCTTTCTTT
>TRBV6-5|TRBJ2-7|many|TRBD1
CASSYDRGSSYEQYF
TGTGCCAGCAGTTACGACAGGGGATCCAGCTACGAGCAGTACTTC
>TRBV24-1|TRBJ2-7|many|NA
CAKKQGYEQYF
TGTGCCAAGAAACAGGGTTACGAGCAGTACTTC